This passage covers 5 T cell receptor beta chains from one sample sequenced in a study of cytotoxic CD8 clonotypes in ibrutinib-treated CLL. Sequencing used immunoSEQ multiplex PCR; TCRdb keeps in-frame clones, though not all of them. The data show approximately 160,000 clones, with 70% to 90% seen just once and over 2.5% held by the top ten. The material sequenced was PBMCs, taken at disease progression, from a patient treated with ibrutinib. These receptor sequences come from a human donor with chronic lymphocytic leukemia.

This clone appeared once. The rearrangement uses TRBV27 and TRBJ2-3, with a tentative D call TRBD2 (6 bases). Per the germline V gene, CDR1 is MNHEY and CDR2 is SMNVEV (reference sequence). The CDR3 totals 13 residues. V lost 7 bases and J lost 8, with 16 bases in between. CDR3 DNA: TGTGCCAGCACCCTAGGGCCCGGGGGTACGCAGTATTTT. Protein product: CASTLGPGGTQYF.

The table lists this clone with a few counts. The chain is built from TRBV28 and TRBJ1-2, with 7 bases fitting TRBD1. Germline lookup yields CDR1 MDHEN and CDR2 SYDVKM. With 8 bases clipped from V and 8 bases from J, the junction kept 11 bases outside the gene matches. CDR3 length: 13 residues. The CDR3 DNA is TGTGCCAGCCTAGGGTCCAGGGGGGACGGCTACACCTTC. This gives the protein CASLGSRGDGYTF.

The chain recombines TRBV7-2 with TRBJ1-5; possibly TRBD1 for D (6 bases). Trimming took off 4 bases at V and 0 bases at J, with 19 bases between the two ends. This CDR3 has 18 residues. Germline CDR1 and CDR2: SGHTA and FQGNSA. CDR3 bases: TGTGCCAGCAGCTACCACGGCAGGGGAGTGTATAGCAATCAGCCCCAGCATTTT. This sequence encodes CASSYHGRGVYSNQPQHF.

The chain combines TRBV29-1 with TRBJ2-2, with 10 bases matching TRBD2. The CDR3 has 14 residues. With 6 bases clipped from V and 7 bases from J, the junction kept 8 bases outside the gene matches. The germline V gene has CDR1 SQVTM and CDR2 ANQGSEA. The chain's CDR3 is CSVTKREGVGELFF. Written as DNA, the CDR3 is TGCAGCGTGACAAAGCGGGAGGGCGTCGGGGAGCTGTTTTTT.

The CDR3 nucleotides read TGTGCCAGCTCACCACCTAGCGGGAGTAACCGGGAGTACTTC. It translates to CASSPPSGSNREYF. This chain uses TRBV18 with TRBJ2-7, with TRBD2 matching 9 bases. CDR3 size: 14 residues. The V gene end was trimmed by 0 bases and the J gene end by 11 bases; junction bases not matched to a gene: 8. The germline gives CDR1 KGHSH, CDR2 LQKENI.